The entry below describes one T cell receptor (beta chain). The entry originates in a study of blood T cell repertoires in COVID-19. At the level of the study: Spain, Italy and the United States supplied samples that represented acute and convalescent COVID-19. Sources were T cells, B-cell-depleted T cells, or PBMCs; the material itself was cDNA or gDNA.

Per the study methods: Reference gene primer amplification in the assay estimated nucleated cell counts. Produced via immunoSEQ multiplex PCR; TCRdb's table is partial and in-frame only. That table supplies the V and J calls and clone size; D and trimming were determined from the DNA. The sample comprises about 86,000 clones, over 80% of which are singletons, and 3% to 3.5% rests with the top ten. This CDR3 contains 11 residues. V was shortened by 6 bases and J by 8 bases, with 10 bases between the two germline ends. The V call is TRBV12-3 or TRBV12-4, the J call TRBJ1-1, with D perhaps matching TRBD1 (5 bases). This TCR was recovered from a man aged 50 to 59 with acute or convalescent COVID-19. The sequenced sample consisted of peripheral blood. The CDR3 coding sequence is TGTGCCAGCAGCCCTGGGGGGGAAGCTTTCTTT. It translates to CASSPGGEAFF.